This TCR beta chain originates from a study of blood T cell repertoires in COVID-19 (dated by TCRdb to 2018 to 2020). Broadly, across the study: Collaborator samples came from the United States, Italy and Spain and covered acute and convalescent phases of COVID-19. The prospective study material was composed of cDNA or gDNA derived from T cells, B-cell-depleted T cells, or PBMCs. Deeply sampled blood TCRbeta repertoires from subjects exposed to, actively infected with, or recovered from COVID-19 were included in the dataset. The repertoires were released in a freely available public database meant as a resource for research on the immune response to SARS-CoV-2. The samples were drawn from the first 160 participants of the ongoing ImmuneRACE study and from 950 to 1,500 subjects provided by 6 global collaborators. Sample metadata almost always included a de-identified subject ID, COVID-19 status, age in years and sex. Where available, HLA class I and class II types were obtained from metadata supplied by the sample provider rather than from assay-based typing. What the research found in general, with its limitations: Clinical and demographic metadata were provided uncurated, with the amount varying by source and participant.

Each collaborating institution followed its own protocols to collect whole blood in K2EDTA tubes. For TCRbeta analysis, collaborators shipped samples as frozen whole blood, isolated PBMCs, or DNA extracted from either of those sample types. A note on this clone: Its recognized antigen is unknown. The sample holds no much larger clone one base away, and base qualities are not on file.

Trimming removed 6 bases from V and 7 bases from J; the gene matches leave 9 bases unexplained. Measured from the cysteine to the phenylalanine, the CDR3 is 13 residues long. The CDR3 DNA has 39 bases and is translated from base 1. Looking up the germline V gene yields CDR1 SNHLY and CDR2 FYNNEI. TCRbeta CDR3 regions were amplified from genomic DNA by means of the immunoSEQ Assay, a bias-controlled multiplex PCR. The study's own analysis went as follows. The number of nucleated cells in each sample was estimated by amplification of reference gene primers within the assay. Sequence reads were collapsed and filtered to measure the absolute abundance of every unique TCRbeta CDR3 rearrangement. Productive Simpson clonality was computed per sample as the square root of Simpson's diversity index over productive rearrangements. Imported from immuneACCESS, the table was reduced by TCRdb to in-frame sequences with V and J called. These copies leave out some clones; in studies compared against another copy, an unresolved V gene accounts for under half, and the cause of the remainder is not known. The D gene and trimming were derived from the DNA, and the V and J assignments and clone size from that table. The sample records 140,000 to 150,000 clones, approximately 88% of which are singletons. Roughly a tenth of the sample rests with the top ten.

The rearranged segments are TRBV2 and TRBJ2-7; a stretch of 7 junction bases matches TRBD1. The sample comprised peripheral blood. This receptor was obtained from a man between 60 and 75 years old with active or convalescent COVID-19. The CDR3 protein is CASRRDSGKEQYF. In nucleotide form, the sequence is TGTGCCAGCAGGAGGGACAGTGGAAAAGAGCAGTACTTC.